Shown below are 23 T cell receptor beta chains from a single sample sequenced in a study of blood T cells in healthy people across ages. PCR was performed a second time for roughly 7 to 12 cycles using a sample-barcoded 5' primer and a J-beta primer mix. MiXCR, applied by TCRdb to the 5' RACE reads, yields one record per CDR3 protein. The table shows around 1.5 million distinct CDR3 sequences, with roughly 32% occurring only once. The sequenced sample was blood. These receptors came from a woman in her 30s in good health.

This clonotype was detected a few times. The V and J genes are TRBV7-9 and TRBJ1-5; 7 bases agree with TRBD1. The CDR3 spans 16 residues. V gave up 5 bases and J gave up 5 bases; unmatched junction bases: 12. The germline V gene encodes CDR1 SEHNR and CDR2 FQNEAQ (reference sequence). CDR3: CASSPRGGGVDQPQHF. In DNA, the CDR3 is TGTGCCAGCAGCCCCCGTGGAGGGGGCGTGGATCAGCCCCAGCATTTT.

The chain couples TRBV24-1 to TRBJ2-1; tentative D call: TRBD2 (5 bases). The ends were cut back, 3 bases at V and 9 bases at J, with 8 bases in the middle. This CDR3 contains 12 residues. Germline values: CDR1 KGHDR, CDR2 SFDVKD. The CDR3 DNA reads as TGTGCCACCAGTGATAGCGGTGCTGAGCAGTTCTTC. Its translation is CATSDSGAEQFF.

This chain connects TRBV5-5 to TRBJ1-1; D is ambiguous. The CDR3 totals 16 residues. The ends were cut back, 0 bases at V and 2 bases at J, with 14 bases in the middle. Germline CDR1 reads SGHKS; CDR2 reads YYEKEE (reference sequence). The CDR3 nucleotides are TGTGCCAGCAGCTTGGTAGGGCAGGTCCTAAACACTGAAGCTTTCTTT. This encodes CASSLVGQVLNTEAFF.

The chain combines TRBV6-6 with TRBJ2-3; D is perhaps TRBD1 (5 bases). Germline V gene sequence: CDR1 MNHNY, CDR2 SVGAGI (reference sequence). The CDR3 extends over 16 amino acids. The germline V and J ends were trimmed by 2 bases and 1 base, with 13 bases remaining between them. This chain's CDR3 is CASSYDSLRGTDTQYF. The CDR3 DNA is TGTGCCAGCAGTTACGACAGCCTCCGGGGCACAGATACGCAGTATTTT.

This clonotype was counted a few times. The CDR3 reads CASSPEGDVEQFF. The CDR3 DNA is TGTGCCAGCAGCCCCGAGGGAGACGTTGAGCAGTTCTTC. V and J are TRBV4-2 and TRBJ2-1; TRBD2 is a possible D gene (5 bases). The CDR3 extends over 13 amino acids. With 4 bases removed from V and 9 bases from J, the gap between germline ends came to 13 bases. Germline values: CDR1 LGHNA, CDR2 YNFKEQ.

This chain connects TRBV20-1 to TRBJ1-4, with D possibly TRBD1 on 6 matching bases. CDR1 is DFQATT and CDR2 is SNEGSKA in the germline V gene (reference sequence). This CDR3 comprises 14 residues. V lost 4 bases and J lost 7, with 16 bases in between. The CDR3 loop is CSAKTGSLGEKLFF. CDR3 in DNA: TGCAGTGCTAAAACAGGGTCGTTAGGTGAAAAACTGTTTTTT.

This clonotype has ten or more counts. V is TRBV7-2 and J is TRBJ2-5; 7 bases line up with TRBD2. This CDR3 is built from 14 residues. Germline values: CDR1 SGHTA, CDR2 FQGNSA. With 4 bases clipped from V and 2 bases from J, the junction kept 4 bases outside the gene matches. CDR3 nucleotides: TGTGCCAGCAGCTCTAGCGGACGACAAGAGACCCAGTACTTC. As protein: CASSSSGRQETQYF. Full variable domain (rest looked up from reference TRBV7-2 and TRBJ2-5): GAGVSQSPSNKVTEKGKDVELRCDPISGHTALYWYRQSLGQGLEFLIYFQGNSAPDKSGLPSDRFSAERTGGSVSTLTIQRTQQEDSAVYLCASSSSGRQETQYFGPGTRLLVL.

The V and J genes are TRBV6-6 and TRBJ1-2; D gene uncertain. CDR1 and CDR2 (germline): MNHNY, SVGAGI (reference sequence). V lost 6 bases and J 5 bases, leaving 10 bases between the germline ends. CDR3 length: 12 residues. In DNA, the CDR3 is TGTGCCAGCAGGACCCTTCAATATGGCTACACCTTC. This gives the protein CASRTLQYGYTF.

This sequence joins TRBV5-1 and TRBJ2-3; D tentatively reads TRBD1 or TRBD2 (5 bases each). There are 13 residues in the CDR3. Trimming stripped 4 bases from V and 6 bases from J, with 12 bases between. Germline-derived CDR1 and CDR2 are SGHRS and YFSETQ. The CDR3 DNA follows: TGCGCCAGCAGCGGGACCCCCGGGGATACGCAGTATTTT. The encoded protein is CASSGTPGDTQYF.

This clonotype was recorded many times. This chain joins TRBV29-1 and TRBJ2-5, with 7 bases lining up with TRBD1. CDR1 is SQVTM and CDR2 is ANQGSEA in the germline V gene. CDR3 length equals 14 residues. V lost 6 bases, J lost 4 bases, and 11 bases stayed unmatched. Here the CDR3 DNA reads TGCAGCGTATACCCTCCTGACAGGGTAGAGACCCAGTACTTC. It yields the protein CSVYPPDRVETQYF.

The chain recombines TRBV29-1 with TRBJ2-1, with 7 bases fitting TRBD1. The CDR3 sequence is 14 residues long. From germline, CDR1 is SQVTM and CDR2 ANQGSEA. Trimming removed 5 bases from V and 10 bases from J; junction bases left unmatched: 14. CDR3 nucleotide sequence: TGCAGCGTTCTGAAAGGGGCAGGGGGATACGAGCAGTTCTTC. It encodes CSVLKGAGGYEQFF.

This clonotype occurred many times. The J gene is TRBJ1-4, the V gene TRBV4-1; D gene uncertain. Germline V gene lookup returns CDR1 MGHRA and CDR2 YSYEKL. CDR3 length: 15 residues. Trimming took off 3 bases at V and 4 bases at J, with 12 bases between the two ends. The CDR3 DNA follows: TGCGCCAGCAGCCACCCAAATTTGGGTAATGAAAAACTGTTTTTT. Translating gives CASSHPNLGNEKLFF.

V usage is TRBV20-1 and J usage is TRBJ2-7; D may correspond to TRBD1 or TRBD2 (5 bases each). V lost 0 bases to trimming and J lost 7 bases, with 19 bases between them. The CDR3 is 15 residues long. Germline CDR1 and CDR2: DFQATT and SNEGSKA (reference sequence). In DNA form, the CDR3 reads TGCAGTGCTAGAGATGGGGCCGGGGCGCTGGCTGAGCAGTACTTC. Protein sequence: CSARDGAGALAEQYF.

The chain uses TRBV20-1 and TRBJ2-7; TRBD2 aligns across 11 bases. Trimming cost V 4 bases and J 0 bases; bases outside gene matches: 2. In germline, CDR1 is DFQATT, CDR2 SNEGSKA (reference sequence). The CDR3 has 14 amino acids. As DNA, the CDR3 is TGCAGTGCTAATAGCGGGGGGGACTCCTACGAGCAGTACTTC. It codes for CSANSGGDSYEQYF.

This clonotype came up a few times. For the CDR3, the DNA is TGTGCCATCAGTGAGAGGTCTGGACGGAGTGAGCAGTTCTTC. Amino acid sequence: CAISERSGRSEQFF. The J gene is TRBJ2-1, the V gene TRBV10-3, with D unresolved. Germline loops: CDR1 ENHRY, CDR2 SYGVKD. The CDR3 sequence is 14 residues long. Trimming removed 2 bases from V and 9 bases from J, with 14 bases in between.

In regard to this clonotype: Mismatch with germline at one junction end may stem from a read error. J is TRBJ1-1 and V is TRBV3-1; no definite D call. The CDR3 is made up of 15 amino acids. Germline assignment: CDR1 LGHDT and CDR2 YNNKEL (reference sequence). CDR3 in DNA: TGTGCCAGCAGTCAAGCAACTACAGCTAGCACTGAAGCTTTCTTT. Translating gives CASSQATTASTEAFF.

This clonotype was found a few times. The chain has TRBV5-1 and TRBJ2-3; no firm D call. The CDR3 covers 14 residues. Germline values: CDR1 SGHRS, CDR2 YFSETQ. V lost 6 bases to trimming and J lost 0 bases, with 11 bases between them. CDR3 in amino acids: CASTARSSTDTQYF. CDR3 bases: TGCGCCAGCACGGCGCGGTCTAGCACAGATACGCAGTATTTT. The whole variable domain, remainder taken from reference TRBV5-1 and TRBJ2-3, is KAGVTQTPRYLIKTRGQQVTLSCSPISGHRSVSWYQQTPGQGLQFLFEYFSETQRNKGNFPGRFSGRQFSNSRSEMNVSTLELGDSALYLCASTARSSTDTQYFGPGTRLTVL.

This clonotype was observed a handful of times. V usage is TRBV20-1 and J usage is TRBJ2-7; D possibly corresponds to TRBD2 (5 bases). This CDR3 region has 17 residues. Trimming removed 0 bases at V and 4 bases at J, with 22 bases between. CDR1 DFQATT and CDR2 SNEGSKA come from the germline V gene (reference sequence). For the CDR3, the DNA is TGCAGTGCTAGAGATTCAAGCGGAAGAGGTTCTCTTTACGAGCAGTACTTC. Amino acid sequence: CSARDSSGRGSLYEQYF.

There are a few counts of this clonotype. The chain links TRBV29-1 to TRBJ1-2; D is unresolved. Germline CDR1 SQVTM, CDR2 ANQGSEA. The CDR3 loop spans 11 amino acids. V shed 3 bases and J shed 8 bases, with 10 bases lying between them. The CDR3 spells CSVDTWQGYTF. DNA of the CDR3: TGCAGCGTTGACACCTGGCAGGGCTACACCTTC.

This chain joins TRBV18 and TRBJ1-2, with D hard to call. V lost 3 bases to trimming and J lost 6 bases, with 14 bases between them. CDR3 length: 14 residues. Germline values: CDR1 KGHSH, CDR2 LQKENI. The CDR3 bases are TGTGCCAGCTCACCGGAGAGACTCGCGGATGGCTACACCTTC. Translating it yields CASSPERLADGYTF.

V and J are TRBV5-5 and TRBJ2-3; 7 positions agree with TRBD2. CDR3 length: 16 amino acids. V lost 1 base, J lost 4 bases, and 9 bases stayed unmatched. CDR1 is SGHKS and CDR2 is YYEKEE in the germline V gene (reference sequence). The CDR3 loop reads CASSLNGGMMPDTQYF. The CDR3 bases are TGTGCCAGCAGCTTGAACGGGGGGATGATGCCAGATACGCAGTATTTT.

This clonotype has only a few counts. This rearrangement joins TRBV28 to TRBJ2-1; 8 positions match TRBD2. V gave up 2 bases and J gave up 3 bases; unmatched junction bases: 6. This CDR3 spans 16 amino acids. Germline assignment: CDR1 MDHEN and CDR2 SYDVKM. This CDR3 reads CASSLTGTRGYNEQFF. CDR3 nucleotide sequence: TGTGCCAGCAGTTTAACCGGGACTAGGGGCTACAATGAGCAGTTCTTC.

The chain employs TRBV20-1 and TRBJ2-7, with TRBD1 matching over 7 bases. The CDR3 runs to 13 residues. Per the germline V gene, CDR1 is DFQATT and CDR2 is SNEGSKA (reference sequence). Unmatched junction bases numbered 7, after V lost 5 bases and J lost 3 bases. The DNA of the CDR3 is TGCAGTGCTCGACAGGGCGCGTTCTACGAGCAGTACTTC. As protein: CSARQGAFYEQYF.